The present T cell receptor beta chain was sequenced within a study of shared clonotypes between healthy human individuals. Study-level background: Each donor's CD8 memory used one plate, CD8 naive two, each CD4 subset three.

Details on this clone: Antigen specificity is unknown.

Per the germline V gene, CDR1 is SEHNR and CDR2 is FQNEAQ (reference sequence). The CDR3 has 17 amino acids. V was pared by 2 bases and J by 3 bases, with 9 bases of the junction left unmatched. The authors loaded 150 to 250 ng DNA, 28,000 or so T cell genomes, into sorted-subset replicate PCRs. Assay: immunoSEQ multiplex PCR; the TCRdb copy retains only in-frame clones and omits some. The repertoire includes hundreds of thousands of clones, around 90% of them detected once, and approximately 24% sits in the top ten. General study findings and limits: The generation probabilities recorded for non-shared clonotypes fell below those of clonotypes shared by all four donors.

The naive CD8 population came from CD45RO-negative cells selected for CCR7, without terminally differentiated effector memory CD45RA+ cells. Material for sequencing was naive CD8+ T cells sorted from blood. The TCR sequence derives from a man aged 25-45 years in good health. V is TRBV7-9 and J is TRBJ2-2; 7 bases align to TRBD2. The CDR3 nucleotides are TGTGCCAGCAGCTTATCGACGGCTAGCGGATACACCGGGGAGCTGTTTTTT. This translates into CASSLSTASGYTGELFF. The complete variable domain, with remaining parts taken from reference TRBV7-9 and TRBJ2-2, reads DTGVSQNPRHKITKRGQNVTFRCDPISEHNRLYWYRQTLGQGPEFLTYFQNEAQLEKSRLLSDRFSAERPKGSFSTLEIQRTEQGDSAMYLCASSLSTASGYTGELFFGEGSRLTVL.